This T cell receptor (beta chain) was captured by sequencing in a study of shared clonotypes between healthy human individuals. Naivety among CD8 cells was defined by CD45RO negativity and positive CCR7 selection, thereby excluding terminally differentiated effector memory CD45RA+ cells. Produced via immunoSEQ multiplex PCR; TCRdb's table is partial and in-frame only. The top ten hold 0.095% to 0.12% of the sample, which has hundreds of thousands of clones, 95% to 96% seen once. The CDR3 sequence is 12 residues long. Trimming stripped 5 bases from V and 7 bases from J, with 12 bases between. Germline-derived CDR1 and CDR2 are MGHRA and YSYEKL.

Sequences were obtained from naive CD8+ T cells sorted from blood. The J gene is TRBJ2-7, the V gene TRBV4-1; unclear D gene. This clonotype was obtained from a woman in her 30s in good health. CDR3 sequence: CASSGNPWEQYF. The CDR3 DNA reads TGCGCCAGCAGCGGAAACCCCTGGGAGCAGTACTTC.